This entry concerns a single T cell receptor (beta chain). Its specificity is unknown. The data were taken from a study of CD8 T cells in ankylosing spondylitis. In making TCR beta libraries, quantitative 5'-RACE with molecular barcodes was used. TCRdb ran MiXCR on the 5' RACE reads and lists one entry per CDR3 protein. This table has about 540,000 distinct CDR3 sequences, over 9.5% appearing once. Study outcomes and limitations: Matched ankylosing spondylitis synovial fluid reportedly contained a significantly enriched population of disease-linked clones. Ankylosing spondylitis blood seemed to carry a telltale TCR beta motif made of several highly homologous variants.

This CDR3 has 13 amino acids. The germline gives CDR1 SGHTA, CDR2 FQGNSA. V dropped 6 bases and J dropped 4 bases, with 10 bases sitting between them. This chain links TRBV7-2 with TRBJ2-1; no clear D. Sample: blood, either unsorted or a sorted T cell fraction (not recorded which). This TCR derives from a male donor with ankylosing spondylitis. The CDR3 is CASRGSPYNEQFF. The CDR3 DNA sequence: TGTGCCAGCAGAGGCAGTCCTTACAATGAGCAGTTCTTC.